At least ten counts were recorded for the clone carrying this T cell receptor (beta chain). With iRepertoire HTBI primers and Arm-PCR of CDR3 regions, TCR beta libraries were built. TCRdb redid the calling of the multiplex PCR reads with MiXCR, one entry per CDR3 protein. The repertoire includes about 470,000 distinct CDR3 sequences, less than 25% of them detected once, and over 7.5% sits in the top ten. The data stem from a study of regulatory T cells in long-lasting Graves disease. Described time point: persistent/refractory GD, antithyroid drugs over 5 years with positive TRAb. PBMC RNA served as the TCR library source. V was clipped by 0 bases and J by 4 bases; unmatched bases: 5. CDR3 length equals 15 residues. Germline V gene data show CDR1 as MNHEY and CDR2 as SVGAGI.

This specimen consisted of peripheral blood mononuclear cells (PBMCs), obtained when the disease was refractory, from a patient treated with antithyroid drugs. The rearrangement uses TRBV6-5 and TRBJ1-2; 7 bases line up with TRBD1. This TCR derives from a female donor with Graves disease. The CDR3 is CASSYSPDRSYGYTF. Here the CDR3 DNA reads TGTGCCAGCAGTTACTCCCCGGACAGGAGCTATGGCTACACCTTC.